This T cell receptor beta chain was documented in a study of blood T cells in healthy people across ages. V dropped 2 bases and J dropped 8 bases, with 15 bases sitting between them. The CDR3 loop spans 15 amino acids. From germline, CDR1 is SGHVS and CDR2 FNYEAQ. Sample-barcoded 5' priming and a J-beta primer mix drove a second PCR of roughly 7 to 11 cycles. Each CDR3 protein gets one entry after TCRdb re-called the 5' RACE reads with MiXCR. Of roughly 1,100,000 distinct CDR3 sequences listed, approximately 25% were seen once; the top ten hold about 0.69%. This clonotype was detected only a few times. This sample was shared with a second study, whose subject was T cells of mothers and their children. From that report: Biologically related mothers and children overlapped slightly more than unrelated pairs, a non-significant difference.

The chain is built from TRBV7-6 and TRBJ1-4; possible D gene TRBD1, 6 bases. Material: blood. The TCR originated in a girl under 10 years old in good health. The CDR3 DNA is TGTGCCAGCAGCTTAAACGGCAGGGGTGCAGAAAAACTGTTTTTT. The encoded protein is CASSLNGRGAEKLFF.